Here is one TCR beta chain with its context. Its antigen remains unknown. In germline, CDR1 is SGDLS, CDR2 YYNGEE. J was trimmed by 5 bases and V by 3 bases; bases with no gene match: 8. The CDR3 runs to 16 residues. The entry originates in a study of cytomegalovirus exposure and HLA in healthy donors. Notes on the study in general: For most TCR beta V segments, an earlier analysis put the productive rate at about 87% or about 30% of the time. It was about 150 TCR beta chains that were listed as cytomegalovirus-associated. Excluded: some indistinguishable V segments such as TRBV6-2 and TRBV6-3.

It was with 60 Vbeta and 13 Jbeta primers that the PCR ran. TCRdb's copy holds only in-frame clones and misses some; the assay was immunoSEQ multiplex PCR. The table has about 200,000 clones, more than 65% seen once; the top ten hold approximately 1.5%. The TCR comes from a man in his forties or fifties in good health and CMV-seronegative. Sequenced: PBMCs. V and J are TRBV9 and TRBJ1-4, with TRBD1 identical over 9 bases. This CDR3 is CASSAGFGTGNEKLFF. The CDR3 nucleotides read TGTGCCAGCAGCGCCGGATTTGGGACAGGGAATGAAAAACTGTTTTTT. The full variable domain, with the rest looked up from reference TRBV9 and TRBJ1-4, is DSGVTQTPKHLITATGQRVTLRCSPRSGDLSVYWYQQSLDQGLQFLIQYYNGEERAKGNILERFSAQQFPDLHSELNLSSLELGDSALYFCASSAGFGTGNEKLFFGSGTQLSVL.